The following is a TCR beta chain sequence with its context. Its antigen is unidentified. CDR1 SGHNT and CDR2 YYREEE come from the germline V gene (reference sequence). The CDR3 loop spans 15 amino acids. V shed 0 bases and J 3 bases; nucleotides not matched to a gene: 1. These data come from a study of cytomegalovirus exposure and HLA in healthy donors. The wider study: The roughly 700 first-cohort repertoires shared a platform with the 120 or so validation repertoires, as reported in a later analysis.

Findings of the study overall: Rare sequences made up most TCRs, while some public TCRs were found in many donors.

Generated by immunoSEQ multiplex PCR, the TCRdb table keeps only in-frame clones and is missing some. Of 90,000 to 120,000 clones listed, about 85% are singletons. These donors were members of the 120-subject validation cohort, a group separate from the roughly 670-subject first cohort. The source of this sequence is a woman younger than 35 in good health and CMV-seronegative. Specimen: PBMCs. The genes are TRBV5-4 and TRBJ1-2, with 11 bases aligning to TRBD1. The CDR3 DNA reads TGTGCCAGCAGCTTGGGGACAGGGGGCGACTATGGCTACACCTTC. Residues: CASSLGTGGDYGYTF.